The 11 T cell receptor beta chains listed next were all sequenced from one sample in a study of cytomegalovirus exposure and HLA in healthy donors. With 60 Vbeta and 13 Jbeta primers, the PCR was carried out. TCRdb's table, derived via immunoSEQ multiplex PCR, lists solely in-frame clones and lacks some. Of about 120,000 clones listed, 79% are singletons. The sequenced material came from PBMCs. These receptors came from a young woman in good health and CMV-seropositive.

The gene calls are TRBV5-1 and TRBJ1-2, with D maybe TRBD1 (6 bases). Germline assignment: CDR1 SGHRS and CDR2 YFSETQ. The CDR3 contains 14 residues. Trimming took 1 base from V and 6 from J, leaving 13 bases between them. CDR3 nucleotides: TGCGCCAGCAGCTTGAGTCAGGGGTGGGATGGCTACACCTTC. Its translation: CASSLSQGWDGYTF.

The rearrangement links TRBV2 to TRBJ1-1; possible D gene TRBD1, 5 bases. The V gene's germline CDR1 is SNHLY and CDR2 FYNNEI. CDR3 size: 16 residues. Trimming removed 2 bases from V and 5 bases from J, with 18 bases in between. CDR3 region: CASSERGTLKRTEAFF. The CDR3, as DNA: TGTGCCAGCAGTGAACGGGGGACCCTTAAGAGGACTGAAGCTTTCTTT. Full variable domain (remainder filled in from reference TRBV2 and TRBJ1-1): EPEVTQTPSHQVTQMGQEVILRCVPISNHLYFYWYRQILGQKVEFLVSFYNNEISEKSEIFDDQFSVERPDGSNFTLKIRSTKLEDSAMYFCASSERGTLKRTEAFFGQGTRLTVV.

The count of this clone is one. The chain uses TRBV6-5 and TRBJ2-7; 9 positions agree with TRBD1. The CDR3 totals 16 residues. From germline, CDR1 is MNHEY and CDR2 SVGAGI. V was clipped by 2 bases and J by 7 bases; unmatched bases: 12. CDR3 DNA sequence: TGTGCCAGCAGTTACCTTCCGGGACAGGGACGGAATGAGCAGTACTTC. Protein product: CASSYLPGQGRNEQYF.

This clone was seen a handful of times. V gene TRBV5-6 combines with J gene TRBJ1-1; 8 bases fit TRBD1. The CDR3 is 12 residues long. V lost 5 bases to trimming and J lost 7 bases; unmatched junction nucleotides: 4. The germline CDR1 and CDR2 sequences are SGHDT and YYEEEE. This CDR3 reads CASSSGTGEAFF. In DNA, the CDR3 is TGTGCCAGCAGTTCCGGGACAGGTGAAGCTTTCTTT. The complete variable domain, with remaining parts taken from reference TRBV5-6 and TRBJ1-1, reads DAGVTQSPTHLIKTRGQQVTLRCSPKSGHDTVSWYQQALGQGPQFIFQYYEEEERQRGNFPDRFSGHQFPNYSSELNVNALLLGDSALYLCASSSGTGEAFFGQGTRLTVV.

The chain links TRBV6-5 to TRBJ1-5; possible D gene TRBD1, 5 bases. The germline V gene encodes CDR1 MNHEY and CDR2 SVGAGI. V dropped 4 bases and J dropped 9 bases, with 13 bases sitting between them. The CDR3 totals 13 residues. CDR3 loop: CASSSVDTSPQHF. CDR3 coding DNA: TGTGCCAGCAGTTCGGTGGACACTTCGCCCCAGCATTTT.

The V and J genes are TRBV5-1 and TRBJ2-7; the match to TRBD1 covers 9 bases. Germline CDR1 reads SGHRS; CDR2 reads YFSETQ. This CDR3 is 17 amino acids long. Trimming at V came to 3 bases and at J to 7 bases, leaving 17 bases not matched to a gene. The chain's CDR3 is CASSSPGQGSPVWEQYF. The CDR3 bases are TGCGCCAGCAGCTCCCCGGGACAGGGATCCCCGGTTTGGGAGCAGTACTTC.

This chain joins TRBV5-8 and TRBJ1-5; no clear D gene. The germline CDR1 and CDR2 sequences are SGHTS and YDEGEE. This CDR3 region has 14 residues. V dropped 0 bases and J dropped 3 bases, with 7 bases sitting between them. CDR3 residues: CASSLGQYNQPQHF. CDR3 DNA sequence: TGTGCCAGCAGCTTGGGGCAGTACAATCAGCCCCAGCATTTT.

This clone was seen only a few times. The chain employs TRBV7-9 and TRBJ1-2, with D possibly being TRBD1 (5 bases). CDR1 SEHNR and CDR2 FQNEAQ come from the germline V gene (reference sequence). This CDR3 spans 14 amino acids. The germline V and J ends were trimmed by 4 bases and 2 bases, with 11 bases remaining between them. CDR3 in amino acids: CASSSIRGNYGYTF. The CDR3 nucleotides read TGTGCCAGCAGCTCCATCCGGGGGAACTATGGCTACACCTTC. Full variable domain (outside the CDR3, taken from reference TRBV7-9 and TRBJ1-2): DTGVSQNPRHKITKRGQNVTFRCDPISEHNRLYWYRQTLGQGPEFLTYFQNEAQLEKSRLLSDRFSAERPKGSFSTLEIQRTEQGDSAMYLCASSSIRGNYGYTFGSGTRLTVV.

V is TRBV11-1 and J is TRBJ2-1; 8 bases fit TRBD2. With 4 bases clipped from V and 4 bases from J, the junction kept 6 bases outside the gene matches. This CDR3 has 15 residues. Germline V CDR1 and CDR2: SGHAT, FQDESV (reference sequence). The CDR3, as DNA: TGTGCCAGCAGCTCACTAGCGGACCAGTACAATGAGCAGTTCTTC. Protein: CASSSLADQYNEQFF.

The rearrangement links TRBV13 to TRBJ2-5, with 11 bases fitting TRBD2. The V gene end was trimmed by 4 bases and the J gene end by 7 bases; junction bases not matched to a gene: 5. This CDR3 spans 14 amino acids. CDR1 and CDR2 (germline): PRHDT, FYEKMQ (reference sequence). CDR3 bases: TGTGCCAGCAGCTCGACTAGCGGGACCGGGACCCAGTACTTC. Translated, it gives CASSSTSGTGTQYF.

This chain connects TRBV7-9 to TRBJ2-7; TRBD2 matches 13 bases. Losses at the gene ends were 9 bases for V and 5 bases for J; bases not matched to a gene: 7. Germline V gives CDR1 SEHNR, CDR2 FQNEAQ (reference sequence). This CDR3 has 14 residues. Written as DNA, the CDR3 is TGTGCCAGGGCCGGACTAGCGGGAGATAACGAGCAGTACTTC. Protein: CARAGLAGDNEQYF.